The 12 T cell receptor beta chains given below trace back to one sample, sequenced in a study of blood T cell repertoires in COVID-19. Method: immunoSEQ multiplex PCR; TCRdb's copy keeps in-frame clones and lacks some. Here the sample spans roughly 250,000 clones, about 90% being singletons. The sample was peripheral blood. The receptors shown here come from a man between 60 and 75 years old who had recovered from COVID-19.

The gene calls are TRBV2 and TRBJ2-1; 8 positions agree with TRBD1. The CDR3 extends over 13 amino acids. CDR1 is SNHLY, CDR2 FYNNEI, per germline. Trimming at V came to 6 bases and at J to 5 bases, leaving 3 bases not matched to a gene. The CDR3, as DNA: TGTGCCAGCAGCCTGACAGGGGACAATGAGCAGTTCTTC. This translates into CASSLTGDNEQFF.

This CDR3 reads CASRHPRESSYEQYF. In nucleotides, the CDR3 is TGTGCCAGCAGGCACCCGAGGGAGAGCTCCTACGAGCAGTACTTC. The chain links TRBV28 to TRBJ2-7, with D possibly matching TRBD2 (5 bases). V dropped 6 bases and J dropped 0 bases, with 15 bases sitting between them. The germline gives CDR1 MDHEN, CDR2 SYDVKM. This CDR3 is built from 15 residues.

The rearrangement uses TRBV7-8 and TRBJ2-3; 7 nucleotides align to TRBD2. The junction had 7 bases not matched to a gene; V was cut back by 2 bases and J by 2 bases. CDR1 and CDR2 from the germline V gene are SGHVS and FQNEAQ. The CDR3 is made up of 16 amino acids. CDR3 protein: CASSLTWRGFTDTQYF. Written as DNA, the CDR3 is TGTGCCAGCAGCTTAACTTGGCGGGGGTTCACAGATACGCAGTATTTT. Full variable domain (remainder filled in from reference TRBV7-8 and TRBJ2-3): GAGVSQSPRYKVAKRGQDVALRCDPISGHVSLFWYQQALGQGPEFLTYFQNEAQLDKSGLPSDRFFAERPEGSVSTLKIQRTQQEDSAVYLCASSLTWRGFTDTQYFGPGTRLTVL.

The J gene is TRBJ2-3, the V gene TRBV30; the match to TRBD1 covers 7 bases. Trimming removed 7 bases from V and 1 base from J; junction bases left unmatched: 5. Germline V gene lookup returns CDR1 GTSNPN and CDR2 SVGIG (reference sequence). The CDR3 is 13 amino acids. CDR3 in DNA: TGTGCCTCTGACAGGGATCGCACAGATACGCAGTATTTT. Protein product: CASDRDRTDTQYF.

This rearrangement joins TRBV6-5 to TRBJ2-5; weak D call: TRBD2 (7 bases). Between the trimmed V and J ends, which lost 3 bases and 0 bases, there was a span of 14 bases. The CDR3 contains 16 residues. CDR1 and CDR2 (germline): MNHEY, SVGAGI. CDR3: CASSYGGGSYQETQYF. The CDR3 DNA is TGTGCCAGCAGTTATGGCGGGGGCTCGTACCAAGAGACCCAGTACTTC.

V is TRBV27 and J is TRBJ2-7, with TRBD1 matching 7 bases. There are 13 residues in the CDR3. Trimming cost V 5 bases and J 4 bases; bases outside gene matches: 5. Germline lookup yields CDR1 MNHEY and CDR2 SMNVEV (reference sequence). The CDR3 nucleotides read TGTGCCAGCAGTCCAAAGACAGGGTACGAGCAGTACGTC. It yields the protein CASSPKTGYEQYV.

The chain combines TRBV20-1 with TRBJ2-3; 8 nucleotides match TRBD2. The length of the CDR3 is 16 residues. The germline CDR1 and CDR2 sequences are DFQATT and SNEGSKA (reference sequence). The V and J ends lost 3 bases and 7 bases, in that order; junction bases with no gene match: 15. The CDR3 region is CSASEFPGLGFYTQYF. CDR3 nucleotide sequence: TGCAGTGCTAGTGAATTTCCGGGACTAGGGTTTTATACGCAGTATTTT.

This chain joins TRBV7-9 and TRBJ2-1; 12 bases line up with TRBD2. CDR1 is SEHNR, CDR2 FQNEAQ, per germline (reference sequence). V dropped 4 bases and J dropped 0; count of bases not matched to a gene: 4. CDR3 length: 17 amino acids. CDR3 nucleotide sequence: TGTGCCAGCAGCTCTCGGACTAGCGGGGTCTCCTACAATGAGCAGTTCTTC. It is translated as CASSSRTSGVSYNEQFF. The entire variable domain, with the rest obtained from reference TRBV7-9 and TRBJ2-1, is as follows: DTGVSQNPRHKITKRGQNVTFRCDPISEHNRLYWYRQTLGQGPEFLTYFQNEAQLEKSRLLSDRFSAERPKGSFSTLEIQRTEQGDSAMYLCASSSRTSGVSYNEQFFGPGTRLTVL.

The rearrangement joins TRBV12-5 to TRBJ1-4; 7 bases line up with TRBD1. V lost 2 bases, J lost 6 bases, and 6 bases stayed unmatched. Germline lookup yields CDR1 LGHNT and CDR2 FRNRAP. This CDR3 is 15 amino acids long. The CDR3 region is CASGLPQGVYEKLFF. The CDR3 DNA reads TGTGCTAGTGGTTTGCCGCAGGGGGTATATGAAAAACTGTTTTTT.

The J gene is TRBJ1-6, the V gene TRBV6-5; D is unresolved. The length of the CDR3 is 14 residues. V lost 2 bases, J lost 9 bases, and 11 bases lay in between. CDR1 is MNHEY and CDR2 is SVGAGI in the germline V gene. Here the CDR3 reads CASSYKQMSSPLHF. The CDR3 bases are TGTGCCAGCAGTTACAAACAGATGAGTTCACCCCTCCACTTT.

There are a few counts of this clone. The chain links TRBV7-2 to TRBJ2-4; D is possibly TRBD2 (5 bases). CDR3 length: 16 residues. Germline values: CDR1 SGHTA, CDR2 FQGNSA. Trimming pared 2 bases from V and 0 bases from J, leaving 11 bases between. CDR3 nucleotides: TGTGCCAGCAGCTTATCCGCGGGCCTAGCCAAAAACATTCAGTACTTC. Its translation is CASSLSAGLAKNIQYF.

CDR3 amino acids: CASSPTGTRSTNYGYTF. DNA of the CDR3: TGTGCCAGCTCACCTACAGGCACCCGATCAACTAACTATGGCTACACCTTC. This rearrangement joins TRBV18 to TRBJ1-2, with D perhaps matching TRBD1 (5 bases). The germline V gene has CDR1 KGHSH and CDR2 LQKENI. Trimming took off 3 bases at V and 0 bases at J, with 17 bases between the two ends. CDR3 length equals 17 residues.